This T cell receptor beta chain was retrieved from a study of shared clonotypes between healthy human individuals. General study points: Deeper or shallower sequencing was expected to change how clonotypes are shared among donors. Compared with clonotypes that all four donors shared, non-shared clonotypes had lower generation probabilities. With few donors, the genetic and exposure-history diversity represented was limited.

Per the original methods: Without quality scores, immunoSEQ junctional reads could not be filtered like full-length reads. Profiled with immunoSEQ multiplex PCR; TCRdb holds only in-frame clones, not every one. V, J and clone size derive from that table, while D and trimming were established from the DNA sequence. The data show fewer than 1.8 million clones, with less than 99% seen just once and around 0.38% held by the top ten. The junction had 6 bases not matched to a gene; V was cut back by 3 bases and J by 2 bases. Per germline, CDR1 PRHDT and CDR2 FYEKMQ (reference sequence). CDR3 size: 15 residues. Comments on this clone: Its antigen is undetermined.

This chain joins TRBV13 and TRBJ1-1; 7 nucleotides line up with TRBD1. Sequencing was done on a sample of naive CD4+ T cells sorted from blood. Subset in this sample: CD45RA+ positively selected. The source of this sequence is a man aged 25-45 years in good health. CDR3 residues: CASSFWGQPNTEAFF. The CDR3 nucleotides read TGTGCCAGCAGCTTTTGGGGACAGCCAAACACTGAAGCTTTCTTT.